This TCR beta chain is drawn from a study of cytomegalovirus exposure and HLA in healthy donors. Study-level points and caveats: The study flagged some 170 TCR beta chains as cytomegalovirus-associated. Rare TCR sequences dominated, though some public TCRs recurred in many donors. That first-cohort TCR clusters tended to co-occur in the 90 to 150 validation repertoires was found in a later analysis.

A word on this clone: Its antigen is undetermined.

Produced via immunoSEQ multiplex PCR; TCRdb's table is partial and in-frame only. Of 130,000 to 150,000 clones in the sample, about 90% are singletons; the top ten hold roughly 3%. This TCR derives from a man between 18 and 29 years old in good health and CMV-seronegative. The sequenced sample consisted of PBMCs.

CDR3 loop: CASSLNREDIQYF. CDR3 coding DNA: TGTGCCAGCAGCTTGAACCGGGAGGACATTCAGTACTTC. V is TRBV5-4 and J is TRBJ2-4, with 7 bases lining up with TRBD2. There are 13 residues in the CDR3. V shed 1 base and J 8 bases; nucleotides not matched to a gene: 3. Germline lookup yields CDR1 SGHNT and CDR2 YYREEE (reference sequence). The full variable domain, rest sourced from reference TRBV5-4 and TRBJ2-4, is ETGVTQSPTHLIKTRGQQVTLRCSSQSGHNTVSWYQQALGQGPQFIFQYYREEENGRGNFPPRFSGLQFPNYSSELNVNALELDDSALYLCASSLNREDIQYFGAGTRLSVL.